The rows below give T cell receptor beta chains drawn from one sample of a study of blood T cell repertoires in COVID-19. TCRdb's table, derived via immunoSEQ multiplex PCR, lists solely in-frame clones and lacks some. The profile shows approximately 150,000 clones, roughly 87% of them singletons. The specimen was peripheral blood. All receptors come from a woman aged 45-60 years with acute or convalescent COVID-19. The CDR3 runs from the conserved cysteine through the conserved F or W. D genes are given only for firm matches. For some rows the clone size is stated as once, few or many, or as a class when expanded; others skip it.

clone size: few; J gene: TRBJ2-4; CDR3 length: 12; V gene: TRBV2; D gene: NA; CDR3 DNA: TGTGCCAGCTCCAGGGGCGAAAACATTCAGTACTTC; CDR3 protein: CASSRGENIQYF
clone size: NA; J gene: TRBJ1-3; CDR3 length: 15; V gene: TRBV7-7; D gene: NA; CDR3 DNA: TGTGCCAGCAGCTTAGACGGGAGGACGGGAAACACCATATATTTT; CDR3 protein: CASSLDGRTGNTIYF
clone size: few; J gene: TRBJ1-2; CDR3 length: 15; V gene: TRBV10-2; D gene: TRBD1; CDR3 DNA: TGCGCCAGCAGTAGGACAGGGGATTTTAACTATGGCTACACCTTC; CDR3 protein: CASSRTGDFNYGYTF
clone size: NA; J gene: TRBJ1-4; CDR3 length: 16; V gene: TRBV4-1; D gene: TRBD1; CDR3 DNA: TGCGCCAGCAGCCAAGATTGGGGACAGGGGAATGAAAAACTGTTTTTT; CDR3 protein: CASSQDWGQGNEKLFF
clone size: once; J gene: TRBJ1-4; CDR3 length: 14; V gene: TRBV5-4; D gene: TRBD1; CDR3 DNA: TGTGCCAGCAGCTTTGGGACAGGGGGGGAAAAACTGTTTTTT; CDR3 protein: CASSFGTGGEKLFF
clone size: NA; J gene: TRBJ2-1; CDR3 length: 16; V gene: TRBV4-3; D gene: TRBD2; CDR3 DNA: TGCGCCAGCAGCCTCCTGGCTAGCGGGGGTTACAATGAGCAGTTCTTC; CDR3 protein: CASSLLASGGYNEQFF
clone size: NA; J gene: TRBJ1-3; CDR3 length: 14; V gene: TRBV27; D gene: NA; CDR3 DNA: TGTGCCAGCAGTTTACGTCCCTCTGGAAACACCATATATTTT; CDR3 protein: CASSLRPSGNTIYF
clone size: NA; J gene: TRBJ1-5; CDR3 length: 12; V gene: TRBV24-1; D gene: NA; CDR3 DNA: TGTGCCACCAGTGACGGCAATCAGCCCCAGCATTTT; CDR3 protein: CATSDGNQPQHF
clone size: NA; J gene: TRBJ1-1; CDR3 length: 14; V gene: TRBV29-1; D gene: TRBD1; CDR3 DNA: TGCAGCGCAAAGGGGGCAGGACTGAACACTGAAGCTTTCTTT; CDR3 protein: CSAKGAGLNTEAFF
clone size: once; J gene: TRBJ2-2; CDR3 length: 15; V gene: TRBV6-1; D gene: NA; CDR3 DNA: TGTGCCAGCAGTGAACAGGCAGGGTCGGACGGGGAGCTGTTTTTT; CDR3 protein: CASSEQAGSDGELFF
clone size: NA; J gene: TRBJ1-3; CDR3 length: 14; V gene: TRBV7-6; D gene: NA; CDR3 DNA: TGTGCCAGCAGCCCTATTGGTTCTGGAAACACCATATATTTT; CDR3 protein: CASSPIGSGNTIYF
clone size: NA; J gene: TRBJ1-3; CDR3 length: 12; V gene: TRBV30; D gene: TRBD1; CDR3 DNA: TGTGCCTGGAGTCCAGGGGGCAATACCATATATTTT; CDR3 protein: CAWSPGGNTIYF
clone size: NA; J gene: TRBJ1-1; CDR3 length: 13; V gene: TRBV6-2/TRBV6-3; D gene: NA; CDR3 DNA: TGTGCCAGCAGTTACAGGGGGAACACTGAAGCTTTCTTT; CDR3 protein: CASSYRGNTEAFF
clone size: NA; J gene: TRBJ2-3; CDR3 length: 14; V gene: TRBV7-2; D gene: NA; CDR3 DNA: TGTGCCAGCAGCTTATCGGGGAGCACAGATACGCAGTATTTT; CDR3 protein: CASSLSGSTDTQYF
clone size: NA; J gene: TRBJ1-5; CDR3 length: 15; V gene: TRBV30; D gene: TRBD1; CDR3 DNA: TGTGCCTGGAGTGGTGAGGTACAGGGGATACAGCCCCAGCATTTT; CDR3 protein: CAWSGEVQGIQPQHF
clone size: NA; J gene: TRBJ1-2; CDR3 length: 14; V gene: TRBV28; D gene: TRBD1; CDR3 DNA: TGTGCCAGCAGATCCGGGACAGGGGGCTATGGCTACACCTTC; CDR3 protein: CASRSGTGGYGYTF
clone size: NA; J gene: TRBJ2-7; CDR3 length: 13; V gene: TRBV6-2/TRBV6-3; D gene: NA; CDR3 DNA: TGTGCCAGCAGTTACGGAGGGGGCCACGAGCAGTACTTC; CDR3 protein: CASSYGGGHEQYF
clone size: once; J gene: TRBJ2-1; CDR3 length: 15; V gene: TRBV18; D gene: NA; CDR3 DNA: TGTGCCAGCTCACTTAACCTTGACAGCTACAATGAGCAGTTCTTC; CDR3 protein: CASSLNLDSYNEQFF
clone size: NA; J gene: TRBJ1-1; CDR3 length: 12; V gene: TRBV7-9; D gene: NA; CDR3 DNA: TGTGCCAGCACTCTTATGAACACTGAAGCTTTCTTT; CDR3 protein: CASTLMNTEAFF
clone size: once; J gene: TRBJ1-1; CDR3 length: 13; V gene: TRBV19; D gene: TRBD1; CDR3 DNA: TGTGCCAGTATCCCGGACAGGGGAACTGAAGCTTTCTTT; CDR3 protein: CASIPDRGTEAFF
clone size: NA; J gene: TRBJ2-1; CDR3 length: 14; V gene: TRBV18; D gene: NA; CDR3 DNA: TGTGCCAGCTCACGCCAGGGGACCCCGAATGAGCAGTTCTTC; CDR3 protein: CASSRQGTPNEQFF
clone size: NA; J gene: TRBJ2-3; CDR3 length: 18; V gene: TRBV21-1; D gene: NA; CDR3 DNA: TGTGCCAGCAGCCCCGAGGTAGCGGGAGGATATGGGACAGATACGCAGTATTTT; CDR3 protein: CASSPEVAGGYGTDTQYF
clone size: NA; J gene: TRBJ1-1; CDR3 length: 18; V gene: TRBV24-1; D gene: TRBD1; CDR3 DNA: TGTGCCACCAGTGATCCCCTGAATTTGACAGGGATGAACACTGAAGCTTTCTTT; CDR3 protein: CATSDPLNLTGMNTEAFF
clone size: NA; J gene: TRBJ1-6; CDR3 length: 15; V gene: TRBV2; D gene: TRBD1; CDR3 DNA: TGTGCCAGCAGTGAACAGGGGGCAAGCGGTTCACCCCTCCACTTT; CDR3 protein: CASSEQGASGSPLHF
clone size: NA; J gene: TRBJ1-1; CDR3 length: 12; V gene: TRBV12-3/TRBV12-4; D gene: NA; CDR3 DNA: TGTGCCAGCAGTTTAGCACAGCTTGAAGCTTTCTTT; CDR3 protein: CASSLAQLEAFF
clone size: NA; J gene: TRBJ1-3; CDR3 length: 14; V gene: TRBV28; D gene: TRBD1; CDR3 DNA: TGTGCCAGCAGGCGACAGGGTGGCGGAAACACCATATATTTT; CDR3 protein: CASRRQGGGNTIYF
clone size: few; J gene: TRBJ2-1; CDR3 length: 14; V gene: TRBV11-2; D gene: NA; CDR3 DNA: TGTGCCAGCAGCTTATATTCTAGCAACAATGAGCAGTTCTTC; CDR3 protein: CASSLYSSNNEQFF
clone size: NA; J gene: TRBJ2-7; CDR3 length: 14; V gene: TRBV5-4; D gene: TRBD1; CDR3 DNA: TGTGCCAGCAGCTTGGTTCGGGACAGTCAGTATCGGTACTTC; CDR3 protein: CASSLVRDSQYRYF
clone size: NA; J gene: TRBJ2-5; CDR3 length: 11; V gene: TRBV10-2; D gene: TRBD2; CDR3 DNA: TGCGCCAGCAGTGAGGGGGGGGCCCAGTACTTC; CDR3 protein: CASSEGGAQYF
clone size: NA; J gene: TRBJ1-1; CDR3 length: 13; V gene: TRBV6-5; D gene: NA; CDR3 DNA: TGTGCCAGCAGAGGGGGTTGGAACACTGAAGCTTTCTTT; CDR3 protein: CASRGGWNTEAFF
clone size: NA; J gene: TRBJ1-2; CDR3 length: 15; V gene: TRBV7-2; D gene: TRBD1; CDR3 DNA: TGTGCCAGCAGCCCCCGGACAGGGTATAACTATGGCTACACCTTC; CDR3 protein: CASSPRTGYNYGYTF
clone size: once; J gene: TRBJ2-2; CDR3 length: 18; V gene: TRBV4-3; D gene: NA; CDR3 DNA: TGCGCCAGCAGCCCCAGACCTCCTAGCGCAATGAACACCGGGGAGCTGTTTTTT; CDR3 protein: CASSPRPPSAMNTGELFF
clone size: NA; J gene: TRBJ2-2; CDR3 length: 15; V gene: TRBV2; D gene: TRBD2; CDR3 DNA: TGTGCCAGCAGGGGAGGGGATTCTGGCACCGGGGAGCTGTTTTTT; CDR3 protein: CASRGGDSGTGELFF
clone size: NA; J gene: TRBJ2-1; CDR3 length: 17; V gene: TRBV5-6; D gene: NA; CDR3 DNA: TGTGCCAGCAGCTTAGGCAGGGATATGTGGTCCTACAATGAGCAGTTCTTC; CDR3 protein: CASSLGRDMWSYNEQFF
clone size: NA; J gene: TRBJ1-4; CDR3 length: 14; V gene: TRBV5-1; D gene: TRBD1; CDR3 DNA: TGCGCCAGCAGCTACAGGGGGCAGGAGGAAAAACTGTTTTTT; CDR3 protein: CASSYRGQEEKLFF
clone size: NA; J gene: TRBJ2-3; CDR3 length: 16; V gene: TRBV10-2; D gene: TRBD2; CDR3 DNA: TGCGCCAGCAGTGAGTGGGTGGCGGGAGTTCCAAATACGCAGTATTTT; CDR3 protein: CASSEWVAGVPNTQYF
clone size: NA; J gene: TRBJ1-3; CDR3 length: 15; V gene: TRBV10-2; D gene: NA; CDR3 DNA: TGCGCCAGCACCCTCGGGGTCAGCTCTGGAAACACCATATATTTT; CDR3 protein: CASTLGVSSGNTIYF
clone size: NA; J gene: TRBJ2-1; CDR3 length: 13; V gene: TRBV3-1/TRBV3-2; D gene: NA; CDR3 DNA: TGTGCCAGCAGCCAAATAGGGGTAAATGAGCAGTTCTTC; CDR3 protein: CASSQIGVNEQFF
clone size: NA; J gene: TRBJ1-1; CDR3 length: 13; V gene: TRBV24-1; D gene: NA; CDR3 DNA: TGTGCCCTGCCGATCAGTTTGGTCACTGAAGCTTTCTTT; CDR3 protein: CALPISLVTEAFF
clone size: NA; J gene: TRBJ1-2; CDR3 length: 14; V gene: TRBV19; D gene: TRBD1; CDR3 DNA: TGTGCCAGTAGCAGGGACAGGGGTGACTATGGCTACACCTTC; CDR3 protein: CASSRDRGDYGYTF
clone size: NA; J gene: TRBJ1-6; CDR3 length: 16; V gene: TRBV2; D gene: NA; CDR3 DNA: TGTGCCAGCAGTGAGAGTTTAGGACAGATTAATTCACCCCTCCACTTT; CDR3 protein: CASSESLGQINSPLHF
clone size: NA; J gene: TRBJ2-3; CDR3 length: 16; V gene: TRBV7-2; D gene: NA; CDR3 DNA: TGTGCCAGCAGCTCGCCTATGGGCGGGGGCACAGATACGCAGTATTTT; CDR3 protein: CASSSPMGGGTDTQYF
clone size: NA; J gene: TRBJ1-4; CDR3 length: 15; V gene: TRBV13; D gene: TRBD1; CDR3 DNA: TGTGCCACCAGAGGGCAGGGACAGTCTAATGAAAAACTGTTTTTT; CDR3 protein: CATRGQGQSNEKLFF
clone size: NA; J gene: TRBJ1-2; CDR3 length: 12; V gene: TRBV5-6; D gene: NA; CDR3 DNA: TGTGCCAGCAGCTTTTACAGGGATGGCTACACCTTC; CDR3 protein: CASSFYRDGYTF
clone size: once; J gene: TRBJ2-3; CDR3 length: 13; V gene: TRBV5-4; D gene: NA; CDR3 DNA: TGTGCCAGCAGTCCTACAGGGTGGGATACGCAGTATTTT; CDR3 protein: CASSPTGWDTQYF
clone size: NA; J gene: TRBJ1-2; CDR3 length: 15; V gene: TRBV21-1; D gene: NA; CDR3 DNA: TGTGCCAGCAGCCCCCGGACAGGGCTTATCTATGGCTACACCTTC; CDR3 protein: CASSPRTGLIYGYTF
clone size: NA; J gene: TRBJ2-7; CDR3 length: 14; V gene: TRBV5-1; D gene: TRBD1; CDR3 DNA: TGCGCCAGCGGACCCGGGACAGGGTCCTACGAGCAGTACTTC; CDR3 protein: CASGPGTGSYEQYF
clone size: once; J gene: TRBJ1-1; CDR3 length: 12; V gene: TRBV6-5; D gene: NA; CDR3 DNA: TGTGCCAGCAGTTCCAGAAATGGTGAAGCTTTCTTT; CDR3 protein: CASSSRNGEAFF
clone size: NA; J gene: TRBJ1-6; CDR3 length: 14; V gene: TRBV6-5; D gene: TRBD1; CDR3 DNA: TGTGCCAGCAGTTTTGGACAGGGACGGTCACCCCTCCACTTT; CDR3 protein: CASSFGQGRSPLHF
clone size: NA; J gene: TRBJ1-2; CDR3 length: 17; V gene: TRBV5-6; D gene: NA; CDR3 DNA: TGTGCCAGCAGCTTGGCTCCACAGGGACCCCACCCCTATGGCTACACCTTC; CDR3 protein: CASSLAPQGPHPYGYTF